Listed below are T cell receptor beta chains from one sample, sequenced in a study of cytomegalovirus exposure and HLA in healthy donors. The protocol was immunoSEQ multiplex PCR, while the TCRdb copy is restricted to in-frame clones and leaves out a portion. The sample holds 130,000 or so clones; roughly 88% are singletons and the top ten take roughly 0.5%. Sequencing was performed on PBMCs. These receptors originate from a woman in her thirties or forties in good health and CMV-seronegative. Each CDR3 is given with its conserved first and last residue.

v_call,j_call,cdr3_aa
TRBV11-3,TRBJ2-3,CASSLEETSTDTQYF
TRBV9,TRBJ2-1,CASSVGSGSEYNEQFF
TRBV27,TRBJ1-1,CASSSPTGGFTEAFF
TRBV2,TRBJ1-5,CASSESAEGQPQHF
TRBV28,TRBJ1-3,CATTMGGSGNTIYF
TRBV29-1,TRBJ1-4,CSVAPPPGEKLFF
TRBV18,TRBJ2-5,CASSSSTGGGQETQYF
TRBV13,TRBJ1-3,CASSRSGTGSGNTIYF
TRBV21-1,TRBJ1-4,CASSRGVAGWEKLFF
TRBV9,TRBJ2-1,CASSERLAGYNEQFF
TRBV5-1,TRBJ2-1,CASSFPGQGRNEQFF
TRBV4-1,TRBJ1-5,CASSQDDRANQPQHF
TRBV5-8,TRBJ2-1,CASLRASVYNEQFF
TRBV27,TRBJ2-7,CASSPGLASHEQYF
TRBV7-2,TRBJ2-2,CASSLIYAGGRSTTGELFF
TRBV10-3,TRBJ2-7,CAISGVAVGHYEQYF
TRBV9,NA,CASSVGRASAIYEQYF
TRBV7-8,TRBJ2-3,CASSLVGGGTDTQYF
TRBV7-9,TRBJ2-5,CSSSLALAGKETQYF
TRBV11-2,TRBJ1-1,CASSGHPNTEAFF
TRBV29-1,TRBJ1-5,CSVARDSNQPQHF
TRBV5-6,TRBJ1-5,CASSLSRVGNQPQHF
TRBV18,TRBJ2-1,CASSPPAGEQFF
TRBV19,TRBJ2-7,CASSTGWGSYEQYF
TRBV7-7,TRBJ1-1,CASSLTISSEAFF
TRBV28,TRBJ2-1,CASTSGTTNEQFF
TRBV5-1,TRBJ1-1,CASSPTVSSRTEAFF
TRBV28,TRBJ1-1,CASRRLGTGGRTEAFF
TRBV7-2,TRBJ1-5,CASSLWRGGDNQPQHF
TRBV10-3,TRBJ2-2,CAISEGPSGRASGELFF
TRBV28,TRBJ2-7,CASIQGGGLALLHF
TRBV6-1,TRBJ1-1,CASIKRETGNTEAFF
TRBV6-1,TRBJ1-2,CASSEFEGAGGYTF
TRBV6-1,TRBJ2-7,CASSEWGQGDIYEQYF
TRBV14,TRBJ2-7,CASSQASLGSEQYF
TRBV5-1,TRBJ2-7,CASSLAAGRYEQYF
TRBV5-1,TRBJ2-7,CASSPDGQVYEQYF
TRBV9,TRBJ2-1,CASSVGPDNEQFF
TRBV5-1,TRBJ2-1,CASSSTGGGYNEQFF
TRBV7-9,TRBJ2-3,CASSFGEDTQYF
TRBV6-5,TRBJ2-1,CASLRGLDDEQFF
TRBV6-1,TRBJ1-5,CASSFQGIGQPQHF
TRBV6-5,TRBJ2-7,CASFSEREWGEQYF
TRBV27,TRBJ2-1,CASHLSASGGSGQFF
TRBV20-1,TRBJ2-1,CSATGTLQFF
TRBV7-2,TRBJ2-2,CASSLVGGVGTGELFF
TRBV6-5,TRBJ1-2,CASSSTGQGVWGYTF
TRBV14,TRBJ2-5,CASSQGARETQYF
TRBV10-2,TRBJ1-2,CASRGVESYGYTF
TRBV2,TRBJ2-7,CASSQQITVTYEQYF
TRBV7-9,TRBJ1-1,CASSTGGAGTEAFF
TRBV19,TRBJ2-1,CASSILAGIYNEQFF
TRBV7-2,TRBJ2-3,CASSLELAGFTDTQYF
TRBV28,TRBJ2-7,CASSLPGFAGAYEQYF